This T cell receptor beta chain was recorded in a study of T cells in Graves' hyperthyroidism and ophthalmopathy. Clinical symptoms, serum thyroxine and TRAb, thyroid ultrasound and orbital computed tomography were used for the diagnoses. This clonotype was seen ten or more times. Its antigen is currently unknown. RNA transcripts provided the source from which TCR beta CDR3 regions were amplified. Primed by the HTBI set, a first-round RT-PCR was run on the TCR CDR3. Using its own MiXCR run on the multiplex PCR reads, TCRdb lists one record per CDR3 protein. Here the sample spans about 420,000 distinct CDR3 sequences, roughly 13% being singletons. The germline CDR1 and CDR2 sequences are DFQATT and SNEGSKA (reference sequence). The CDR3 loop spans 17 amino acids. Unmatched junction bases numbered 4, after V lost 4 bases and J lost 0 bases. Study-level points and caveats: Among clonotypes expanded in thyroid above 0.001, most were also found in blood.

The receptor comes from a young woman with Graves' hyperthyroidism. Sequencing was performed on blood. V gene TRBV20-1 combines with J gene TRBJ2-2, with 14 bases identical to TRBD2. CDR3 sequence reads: CSANGLAGGSNTGELFF. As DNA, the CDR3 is TGCAGTGCTAATGGACTAGCGGGAGGTTCGAACACCGGGGAGCTGTTTTTT.